This TCR beta chain is from a study of CD8 T cells in ankylosing spondylitis. TCRdb passed the 5' RACE reads through MiXCR, listing each CDR3 protein once. Of some 130,000 distinct CDR3 sequences listed, approximately 7.3% were seen once; the top ten hold under 15%. The sample holds many counts of this clonotype. V was shortened by 0 bases and J by 8 bases, with 14 bases between the two germline ends. Germline loops: CDR1 SEHNR, CDR2 FQNEAQ (reference sequence). The CDR3 totals 15 residues. The rearrangement uses TRBV7-9 and TRBJ2-1; D gene uncertain. The sequenced sample was blood, either unsorted or a sorted T cell fraction (not recorded which). The origin of this receptor is a female donor with ankylosing spondylitis or in good health (not recorded which). CDR3 sequence reads: CASSLASWTSDEQFF. In nucleotides, the CDR3 is TGTGCCAGCAGCTTAGCGAGTTGGACCTCCGATGAGCAGTTCTTC.